The 10 T cell receptor beta chains in this list originate from one sample, sequenced in a study of cytomegalovirus exposure and HLA in healthy donors. Amplification used 60 Vbeta primers and 13 Jbeta primers. Repertoires were generated with immunoSEQ multiplex PCR, while TCRdb's copy carries only in-frame clones and drops some. This table holds 150,000 to 200,000 clones, less than 90% found once. Specimen: PBMCs. Source of these receptors: a man aged 25-45 years in good health and CMV-seronegative.

The chain couples TRBV4-1 to TRBJ2-5; the match to TRBD1 covers 8 bases. Judging by the DNA end, TRBJ2-7 fits better; the J call may be wrong. CDR1 MGHRA and CDR2 YSYEKL come from the germline V gene. CDR3 length: 15 amino acids. Here the CDR3 reads CASSQGGQVLYEQYF. CDR3 DNA: TGCGCCAGCAGCCAAGGGGGACAGGTGTTGTACGAGCAGTACTTC.

V is TRBV28 and J is TRBJ1-6; 7 bases line up with TRBD1. Trimming cost V 8 bases and J 12 bases; bases outside gene matches: 16. Per the germline V gene, CDR1 is MDHEN and CDR2 is SYDVKM. The CDR3 is 15 residues long. CDR3 protein: CASARGDSRRGPLHF. For the CDR3, the DNA is TGTGCCAGCGCGAGGGGGGACAGCCGTCGGGGACCCCTCCACTTT.

The chain employs TRBV4-3 and TRBJ2-7; D remains ambiguous. Germline V lookup: CDR1 LGHNA, CDR2 YSLEER. This CDR3 is built from 15 residues. Trimming left V 1 base short and J 2 bases short, with 12 bases between. The CDR3 DNA sequence: TGCGCCAGCAGCCAAGGGATGGATGCGGCCTACGAGCAGTACTTC. Protein product: CASSQGMDAAYEQYF.

V is TRBV19 and J is TRBJ1-6; no reliable D call. The CDR3 contains 13 residues. V lost 3 bases, J lost 14 bases, and 14 bases lay in between. Germline assignment: CDR1 LNHDA and CDR2 SQIVND (reference sequence). CDR3 nucleotides: TGTGCCAGTAGTATGGAGGCGGGTGAAACCCTCCACTTT. This codes for CASSMEAGETLHF.

The J gene is TRBJ2-7, the V gene TRBV2, with 10 bases that match TRBD1. The J segment lost 2 bases and the V segment lost 6 bases, leaving 4 bases of the junction unmatched. CDR1 SNHLY and CDR2 FYNNEI come from the germline V gene. The length of the CDR3 is 14 residues. The DNA for the CDR3 is TGTGCCAGCAGCACCGGACAGGGGGCCTACGAGCAGTACTTC. As protein: CASSTGQGAYEQYF.

This clone was seen only once. The chain links TRBV9 to TRBJ1-4; no clear D gene. V was cut by 2 bases and J by 8 bases, with 13 bases left in between. The CDR3 spans 14 residues. The V gene's germline CDR1 is SGDLS and CDR2 YYNGEE. The CDR3, as DNA: TGTGCCAGCAGCGTGAGGGCTTTTGGAGAAAAACTGTTTTTT. Its translation is CASSVRAFGEKLFF.

This chain connects TRBV11-2 to TRBJ2-2, with 8 positions matching TRBD1. CDR1 and CDR2 from the germline V gene are SGHAT and FQNNGV. Losses at the gene ends were 3 bases for V and 5 bases for J; bases not matched to a gene: 5. This CDR3 is built from 15 residues. The CDR3 bases are TGTGCCAGCAGCTTGTCAGGGGGCTGGACCGGGGAGCTGTTTTTT. Residues: CASSLSGGWTGELFF. The variable domain in full, completed from reference TRBV11-2 and TRBJ2-2, reads EAGVAQSPRYKIIEKRQSVAFWCNPISGHATLYWYQQILGQGPKLLIQFQNNGVVDDSQLPKDRFSAERLKGVDSTLKIQPAKLEDSAVYLCASSLSGGWTGELFFGEGSRLTVL.

This chain links TRBV19 with TRBJ1-2; 9 bases align to TRBD1. CDR3 size: 16 residues. V dropped 3 bases and J dropped 6; count of bases not matched to a gene: 11. The germline V gene has CDR1 LNHDA and CDR2 SQIVND (reference sequence). The CDR3 protein is CASSILAGTGFHGYTF. DNA for the CDR3: TGTGCCAGTAGTATCCTCGCCGGGACAGGGTTTCATGGCTACACCTTC.

The gene calls are TRBV6-5 and TRBJ1-2, with TRBD1 matching 8 bases. The germline V gene has CDR1 MNHEY and CDR2 SVGAGI. V shed 5 bases and J 9 bases; nucleotides not matched to a gene: 11. This CDR3 spans 14 amino acids. The CDR3 nucleotides read TGTGCCAGCAGTGAACGGGCAGGGGGCCTACGCTACACCTTC. Its translation: CASSERAGGLRYTF.

The chain has TRBV7-2 and TRBJ2-3; 7 bases match TRBD2. Trimming cost V 0 bases and J 2 bases; bases outside gene matches: 5. The CDR3 contains 16 residues. Looked up from germline, CDR1 is SGHTA and CDR2 is FQGNSA. CDR3 DNA: TGTGCCAGCAGCTTAGCGTCCGGGAGGAACACAGATACGCAGTATTTT. This gives the protein CASSLASGRNTDTQYF.